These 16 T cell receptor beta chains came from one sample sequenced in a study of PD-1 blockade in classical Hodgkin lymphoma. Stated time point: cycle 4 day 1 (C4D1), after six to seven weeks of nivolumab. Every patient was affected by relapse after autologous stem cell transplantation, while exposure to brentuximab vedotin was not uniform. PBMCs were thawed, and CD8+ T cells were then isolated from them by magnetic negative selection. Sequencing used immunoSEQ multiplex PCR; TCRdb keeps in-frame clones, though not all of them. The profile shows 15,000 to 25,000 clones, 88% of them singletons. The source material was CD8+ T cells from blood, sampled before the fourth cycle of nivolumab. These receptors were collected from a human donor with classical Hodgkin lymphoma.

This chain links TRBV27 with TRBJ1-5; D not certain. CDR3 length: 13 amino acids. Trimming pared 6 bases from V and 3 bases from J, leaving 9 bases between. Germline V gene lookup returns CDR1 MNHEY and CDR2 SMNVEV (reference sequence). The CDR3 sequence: CASRGRINQPQHF. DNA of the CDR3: TGTGCCAGCAGGGGTCGTATCAATCAGCCCCAGCATTTT.

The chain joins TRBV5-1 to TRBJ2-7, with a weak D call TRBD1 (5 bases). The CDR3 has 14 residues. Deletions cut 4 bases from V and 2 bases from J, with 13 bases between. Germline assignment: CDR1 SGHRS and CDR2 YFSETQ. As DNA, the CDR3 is TGCGCCAGCAGCCTTGGGGCCTCGACCTACGAGCAGTACTTC. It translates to CASSLGASTYEQYF.

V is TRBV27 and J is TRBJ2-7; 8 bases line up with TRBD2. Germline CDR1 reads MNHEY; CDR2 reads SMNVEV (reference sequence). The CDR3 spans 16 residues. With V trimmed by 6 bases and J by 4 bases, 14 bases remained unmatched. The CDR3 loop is CASSLAGGSGIYEQYF. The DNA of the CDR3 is TGTGCCAGCAGCCTGGCGGGGGGTAGCGGGATTTACGAGCAGTACTTC.

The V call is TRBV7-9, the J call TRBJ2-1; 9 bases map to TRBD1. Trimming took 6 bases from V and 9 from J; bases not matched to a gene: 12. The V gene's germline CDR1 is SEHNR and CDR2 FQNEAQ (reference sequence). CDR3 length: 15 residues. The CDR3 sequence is CASRGLGTGFTEQFF. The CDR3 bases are TGTGCCAGCAGGGGACTCGGGACAGGGTTTACTGAGCAGTTCTTC. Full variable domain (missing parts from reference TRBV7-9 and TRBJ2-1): DTGVSQNPRHKITKRGQNVTFRCDPISEHNRLYWYRQTLGQGPEFLTYFQNEAQLEKSRLLSDRFSAERPKGSFSTLEIQRTEQGDSAMYLCASRGLGTGFTEQFFGPGTRLTVL.

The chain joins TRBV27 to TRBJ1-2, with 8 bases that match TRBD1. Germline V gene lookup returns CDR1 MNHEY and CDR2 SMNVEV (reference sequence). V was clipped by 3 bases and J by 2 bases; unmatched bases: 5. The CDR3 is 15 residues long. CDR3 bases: TGTGCCAGCAGTTTCTTGGACAGGGAGAACTATGGCTACACCTTC. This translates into CASSFLDRENYGYTF.

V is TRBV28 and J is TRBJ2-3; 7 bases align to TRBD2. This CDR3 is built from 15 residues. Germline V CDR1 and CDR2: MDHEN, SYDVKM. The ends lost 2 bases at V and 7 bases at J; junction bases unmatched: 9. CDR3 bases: TGTGCCAGCAGTTTACCTGGGACTACTCGTCATACGCAGTATTTT. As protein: CASSLPGTTRHTQYF.

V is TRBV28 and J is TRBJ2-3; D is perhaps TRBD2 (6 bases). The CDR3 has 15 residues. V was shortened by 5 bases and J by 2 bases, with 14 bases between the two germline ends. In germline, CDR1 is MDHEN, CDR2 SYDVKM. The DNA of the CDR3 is TGTGCCAGCAGTGGTCCGGGAGAAATCACAGATACGCAGTATTTT. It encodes CASSGPGEITDTQYF.

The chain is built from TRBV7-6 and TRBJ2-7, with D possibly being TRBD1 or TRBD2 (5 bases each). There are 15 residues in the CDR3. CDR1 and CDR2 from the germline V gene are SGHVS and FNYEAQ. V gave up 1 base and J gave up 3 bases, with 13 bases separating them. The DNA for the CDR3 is TGTGCCAGCAGCTTAGGGAAGGGACCAATCTACGAGCAGTACTTC. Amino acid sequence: CASSLGKGPIYEQYF.

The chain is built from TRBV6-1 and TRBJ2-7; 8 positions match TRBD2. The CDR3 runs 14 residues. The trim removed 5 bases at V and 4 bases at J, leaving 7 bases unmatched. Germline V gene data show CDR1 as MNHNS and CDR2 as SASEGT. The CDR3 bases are TGTGCCAGCAGTCGAGGGCGGGAGGTATACGAGCAGTACTTC. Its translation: CASSRGREVYEQYF.

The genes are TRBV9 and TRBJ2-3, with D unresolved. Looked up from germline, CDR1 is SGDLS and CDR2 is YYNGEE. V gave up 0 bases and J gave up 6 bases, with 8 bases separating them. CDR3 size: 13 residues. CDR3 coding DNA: TGTGCCAGCAGCGTAGATGATTTTGATACGCAGTATTTT. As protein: CASSVDDFDTQYF.

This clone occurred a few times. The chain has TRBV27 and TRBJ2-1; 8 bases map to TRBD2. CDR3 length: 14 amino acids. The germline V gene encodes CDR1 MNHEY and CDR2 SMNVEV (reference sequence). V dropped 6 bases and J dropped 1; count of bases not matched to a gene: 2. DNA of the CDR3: TGTGCCAGCAGGGCGGGAGGTTCCTACAATGAGCAGTTCTTC. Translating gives CASRAGGSYNEQFF.

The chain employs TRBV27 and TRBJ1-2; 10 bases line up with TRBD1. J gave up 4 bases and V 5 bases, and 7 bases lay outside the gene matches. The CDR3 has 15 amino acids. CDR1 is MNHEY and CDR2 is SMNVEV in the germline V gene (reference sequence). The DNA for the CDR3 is TGTGCCAGCAGTCCCGGGACAGGGGTTACCTATGGCTACACCTTC. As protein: CASSPGTGVTYGYTF.

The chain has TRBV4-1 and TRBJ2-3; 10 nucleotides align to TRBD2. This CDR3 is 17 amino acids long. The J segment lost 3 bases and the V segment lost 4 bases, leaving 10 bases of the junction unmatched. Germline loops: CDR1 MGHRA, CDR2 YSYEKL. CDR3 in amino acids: CASSPTRLAGDTDTQYF. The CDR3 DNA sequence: TGCGCCAGCAGCCCGACTAGACTAGCGGGCGATACAGATACGCAGTATTTT.

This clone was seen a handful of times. The CDR3 nucleotides read TGTGCCAGCAGCCCCAGGGTAGTTAACTATGGCTACACCTTC. This gives the protein CASSPRVVNYGYTF. The chain couples TRBV9 to TRBJ1-2; weak D call: TRBD1 (5 bases). Trimming took off 4 bases at V and 1 base at J, with 11 bases between the two ends. This CDR3 contains 14 residues. CDR1 and CDR2 (germline): SGDLS, YYNGEE.

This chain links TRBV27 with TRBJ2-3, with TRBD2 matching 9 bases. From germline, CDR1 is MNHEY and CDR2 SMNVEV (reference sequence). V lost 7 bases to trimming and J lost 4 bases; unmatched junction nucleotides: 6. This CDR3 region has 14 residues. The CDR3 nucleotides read TGTGCCAGCACAGCTAGCGGGATTCCAGATACGCAGTATTTT. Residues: CASTASGIPDTQYF.

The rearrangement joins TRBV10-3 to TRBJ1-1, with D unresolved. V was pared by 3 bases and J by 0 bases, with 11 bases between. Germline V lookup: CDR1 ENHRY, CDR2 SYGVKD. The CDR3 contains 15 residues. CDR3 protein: CAISDSEALNTEAFF. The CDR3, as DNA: TGTGCCATCAGTGATTCAGAAGCCCTGAACACTGAAGCTTTCTTT.